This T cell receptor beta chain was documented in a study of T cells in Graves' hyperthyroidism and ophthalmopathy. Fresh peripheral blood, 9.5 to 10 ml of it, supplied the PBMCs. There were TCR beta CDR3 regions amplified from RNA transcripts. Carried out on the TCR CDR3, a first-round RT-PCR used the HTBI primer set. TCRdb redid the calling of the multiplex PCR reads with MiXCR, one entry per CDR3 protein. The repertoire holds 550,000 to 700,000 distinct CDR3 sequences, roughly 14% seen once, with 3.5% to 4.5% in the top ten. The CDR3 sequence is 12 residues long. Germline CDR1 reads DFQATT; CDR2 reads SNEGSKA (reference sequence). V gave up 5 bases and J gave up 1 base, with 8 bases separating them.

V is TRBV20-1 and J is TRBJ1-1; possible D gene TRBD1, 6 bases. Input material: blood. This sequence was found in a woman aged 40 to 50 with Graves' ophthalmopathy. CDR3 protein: CSAYRENTEAFF. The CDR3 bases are TGCAGTGCTTACAGGGAGAACACTGAAGCTTTCTTT.